This TCR beta chain is from a study of radiation and T cells in renal cell carcinoma. Worth noting for this clone: Its antigen remains unidentified.

Points from the study as a whole: In blood, top tumor clones expanded by 2 weeks, shrinking by 4.

TCRdb's copy holds only in-frame clones and misses some; the assay was immunoSEQ multiplex PCR. The profile covers about 77,000 clones, with approximately 87% appearing a single time and under 2.5% taken by the ten largest. Time point described: blood 4 weeks post-SBRT, at nephrectomy. The treatment is: 15 Gy SBRT to primary tumor, nephrectomy 4 weeks later. There are 13 residues in the CDR3. Germline V gene lookup returns CDR1 SGHRS and CDR2 YFSETQ. Trimming cost V 5 bases and J 5 bases, with 13 bases left between them. The V and J genes are TRBV5-1 and TRBJ2-5; D uncertain. Source: blood, taken from a patient whose treatment included radiotherapy and nephrectomy. This receptor was identified in a woman aged 55-70 years with renal cell carcinoma. CDR3 in amino acids: CASSGSDGETQYF. The CDR3 bases are TGCGCCAGCAGTGGAAGCGATGGGGAGACCCAGTACTTC.